The next 7 T cell receptor beta chains were all read from a single sample in a study of T cell responses to AZD1222 COVID-19 vaccine. The data were produced by immunoSEQ multiplex PCR, yet TCRdb's version contains in-frame clones alone and is incomplete. The sample yields about 180,000 clones, around 90% seen once. The sample was peripheral blood, taken 28 days after the second AZD1222 dose. The source of these receptors is an adult who received the AZD1222 COVID-19 vaccine.

This clone was picked up a small number of times. The chain recombines TRBV7-8 with TRBJ1-5; D unresolved. Germline V CDR1 and CDR2: SGHVS, FQNEAQ. With 0 bases removed from V and 2 bases from J, the gap between germline ends came to 11 bases. The length of the CDR3 is 16 residues. The CDR3, as DNA: TGTGCCAGCAGCTTAGCAGGGTCCCTTGGCAATCAGCCCCAGCATTTT. This encodes CASSLAGSLGNQPQHF.

The chain couples TRBV30 to TRBJ2-3; TRBD2 might be the D (6 bases). The germline V gene has CDR1 GTSNPN and CDR2 SVGIG (reference sequence). Trimming cost V 0 bases and J 5 bases, with 12 bases left between them. The CDR3 covers 14 residues. CDR3 bases: TGTGCCTGGAGTGTAGGAGGGGCGGGAGATACGCAGTATTTT. Translation gives CAWSVGGAGDTQYF.

In DNA form, the CDR3 reads TGCAGTGCTAGTCGGTCGGCAGGGAGCTATGGCTACACCTTC. Residues: CSASRSAGSYGYTF. The chain uses TRBV20-1 and TRBJ1-2, with TRBD1 as a possible D gene (5 bases). Per germline, CDR1 DFQATT and CDR2 SNEGSKA (reference sequence). The CDR3 covers 14 residues. The V end was cut by 3 bases, the J end by 4 bases, with 15 bases between.

V gene TRBV7-9 combines with J gene TRBJ2-1; D may be TRBD2 (6 bases). Trimming removed 1 base at V and 7 bases at J, with 11 bases between. CDR3 size: 14 residues. CDR1 SEHNR and CDR2 FQNEAQ come from the germline V gene (reference sequence). CDR3 region: CASSLVEGLNEQFF. DNA for the CDR3: TGTGCCAGCAGCTTAGTGGAGGGATTAAATGAGCAGTTCTTC.

CDR3 region: CASSFGRSTDTQYF. The CDR3 nucleotides are TGTGCCAGCAGCTTCGGCAGGAGCACAGATACGCAGTATTTT. The chain recombines TRBV11-3 with TRBJ2-3; no reliable D call. Germline V gene sequence: CDR1 SGHNT, CDR2 YENEEA. V shed 3 bases and J shed 0 bases, with 7 bases lying between them. The CDR3 spans 14 residues.

The V gene is TRBV2, the J gene TRBJ1-2; a possible D gene is TRBD1 (5 bases). The V gene's germline CDR1 is SNHLY and CDR2 FYNNEI. The CDR3 covers 15 residues. Trimming stripped 4 bases from V and 0 bases from J, with 12 bases between. CDR3 coding DNA: TGTGCCAGCAGTGTGGGACCGAGATCTAACTATGGCTACACCTTC. Translation gives CASSVGPRSNYGYTF.

The V gene is TRBV5-6, the J gene TRBJ1-2; D gene unclear. This CDR3 region has 13 residues. Germline values: CDR1 SGHDT, CDR2 YYEEEE. V lost 2 bases to trimming and J lost 6 bases, with 11 bases between them. The DNA of the CDR3 is TGTGCCAGCAGCTTCCTGGCCTTGGATGGCTACACCTTC. Amino acid sequence: CASSFLALDGYTF.